The subject of this entry is one T cell receptor beta chain. The V and J ends lost 1 base and 3 bases respectively, with 13 bases between them. The CDR3 covers 16 residues. This specimen comes from a study of CD8 T cells in Susac syndrome. TCR beta sequences were obtained from blood CD8+ and CD4+ T cells. Bulk CD8+ and CD4+ cells came from magnetic negative isolation; CD8+ TEMRA by FACS. RNA was extracted with the RNeasy kit, and a quantity of about 0.45 to 1 ug was reverse transcribed using random hexamers. With immunoSEQ multiplex PCR, TCR beta CDR3 was amplified across 54 Vbeta and 13 Jbeta. Via MiXCR, TCRdb re-called the immunoSEQ multiplex PCR reads, giving one row per CDR3 protein. The table includes 300,000 to 350,000 distinct CDR3 sequences, roughly 94% detected once.

This rearrangement joins TRBV12-3 or TRBV12-4 to TRBJ2-1, with D possibly matching TRBD1 (5 bases). Sequenced sample: CD4+ T cells from PBMCs. This TCR derives from a human donor with multiple sclerosis. CDR3 sequence reads: CASSLGAGWGYNEQFF. The CDR3 coding sequence is TGTGCCAGCAGTTTAGGCGCAGGGTGGGGCTACAATGAGCAGTTCTTC.